These T cell receptor beta chains were read from a single sample in a study of lung T cells in sarcoidosis with Löfgren's syndrome. TCRdb called the reads again in MiXCR, with one record for every CDR3 protein. The data hold some 65,000 distinct CDR3 sequences, with 21% observed a single time. Sequenced material: CD4+ T cells from PBMCs. The receptors derive from a human donor with sarcoidosis (Löfgren's syndrome or another form), or a control subject (not recorded which). CDR3s include the opening cysteine and the closing phenylalanine or tryptophan. D genes are given only for firm matches. The size entry is marked missing in some rows and otherwise reads once, few, many or a size class.

V gene: TRBV28; J gene: TRBJ2-3; clone size: many; D gene: TRBD1; CDR3 DNA: TGTGCCAGCAGTTCCAGGACAGGCCCGGGGACAGATACGCAGTATTTT; CDR3 protein: CASSSRTGPGTDTQYF
V gene: TRBV20-1; J gene: TRBJ1-1; clone size: many; D gene: .; CDR3 DNA: TGCAGTTTCGTTATGAACACTGAAGCTTTCTTT; CDR3 protein: CSFVMNTEAFF
V gene: TRBV6-6; J gene: TRBJ2-5; clone size: many; D gene: .; CDR3 DNA: TGTGCCAGCAGTTACTTCTATGAGACCCAGTACTTC; CDR3 protein: CASSYFYETQYF
V gene: TRBV11-2; J gene: TRBJ1-2; clone size: .; D gene: TRBD1; CDR3 DNA: TGTGCCAGCAGCTCCATTGGCCTGGACAGGAGAGCTAACTATGGCTACACCTTC; CDR3 protein: CASSSIGLDRRANYGYTF
V gene: TRBV2; J gene: TRBJ2-3; clone size: many; D gene: .; CDR3 DNA: TGTGCCAGCAGTGAGGTGGGAGGCAGCACAGATACGCAGTATTTT; CDR3 protein: CASSEVGGSTDTQYF
V gene: TRBV7-2; J gene: TRBJ2-1; clone size: few; D gene: .; CDR3 DNA: TGTGCCAGCAGCTTAGAACCAGGATTTTTATCCTACAATGAGCAGTTCTTC; CDR3 protein: CASSLEPGFLSYNEQFF
V gene: TRBV18; J gene: TRBJ2-7; clone size: few; D gene: .; CDR3 DNA: TGTGCCAGCTCACCGATGGGAAGGAGCGAGCAGTACTTC; CDR3 protein: CASSPMGRSEQYF
V gene: TRBV3-1; J gene: TRBJ2-3; clone size: once; D gene: .; CDR3 DNA: TGTGCCAGCAGCCAAGCCCGTCATGCGTTCGCAGATACGCAGTATTTT; CDR3 protein: CASSQARHAFADTQYF
V gene: TRBV7-9; J gene: TRBJ1-6; clone size: .; D gene: TRBD1; CDR3 DNA: TGTGCCAGCAGCTTATCAGGGGGCGCCTATAATTCACCCCTCCACTTT; CDR3 protein: CASSLSGGAYNSPLHF
V gene: TRBV6-5; J gene: TRBJ2-2; clone size: many; D gene: TRBD1; CDR3 DNA: TGTGCCAGCAGTTACCATGGGACAGGGGTTGGCCCGAACACCGGGGAGCTGTTTTTT; CDR3 protein: CASSYHGTGVGPNTGELFF
V gene: TRBV24-1; J gene: TRBJ2-2; clone size: .; D gene: .; CDR3 DNA: TGTGCCACCAGTGATCGGGGCGACAGCCGACCCGGGGAGCTGTTTTTT; CDR3 protein: CATSDRGDSRPGELFF
V gene: TRBV29-1; J gene: TRBJ1-1; clone size: few; D gene: .; CDR3 DNA: TGCAGCGTTGGAATCGGCGGCCACACTGAAGCTTTCTTT; CDR3 protein: CSVGIGGHTEAFF
V gene: TRBV2; J gene: TRBJ2-7; clone size: few; D gene: TRBD1; CDR3 DNA: TGTGCCAGCAGAAGGACAGGGGGCTCCTACGAGCAGTACTTC; CDR3 protein: CASRRTGGSYEQYF
V gene: TRBV6-1; J gene: TRBJ2-5; clone size: many; D gene: .; CDR3 DNA: TGTGCCAGCAGTCCAAGAGAGACCCAGTACTTC; CDR3 protein: CASSPRETQYF
V gene: TRBV18; J gene: TRBJ2-7; clone size: few; D gene: .; CDR3 DNA: TGTGCCAGCTCGGGGAACTACGAGCAGTACTTC; CDR3 protein: CASSGNYEQYF
V gene: TRBV11-2; J gene: TRBJ2-3; clone size: .; D gene: .; CDR3 DNA: TGTGCCAGCAGCGACTTACAAGATACGCAGTATTTT; CDR3 protein: CASSDLQDTQYF
V gene: TRBV6-5; J gene: TRBJ1-5; clone size: .; D gene: .; CDR3 DNA: TGTTCCAGCAGTTACGGGGGACGGCAAGCTGATAGCAATCAGCCCCAGCATTTT; CDR3 protein: CSSSYGGRQADSNQPQHF
V gene: TRBV7-2; J gene: TRBJ1-5; clone size: few; D gene: TRBD1; CDR3 DNA: TGTGCCAGCAGCGAAAGGACAGGGAGGAATCAGCCCCAGCATTTT; CDR3 protein: CASSERTGRNQPQHF
V gene: TRBV5-1; J gene: TRBJ2-1; clone size: .; D gene: TRBD1; CDR3 DNA: TGCGCCAGCAGCTTGACAGGGGGCATCGATGAGCAGTTCTTC; CDR3 protein: CASSLTGGIDEQFF
V gene: TRBV6-1; J gene: TRBJ2-7; clone size: few; D gene: .; CDR3 DNA: TGTGCCAGCAGTCAAGGGGGGAGGGAGCAGTACTTC; CDR3 protein: CASSQGGREQYF
V gene: TRBV7-9; J gene: TRBJ1-2; clone size: .; D gene: .; CDR3 DNA: TGTGCCAGCAGCGATACCGGGACACACTACTATGGCTACACCTTC; CDR3 protein: CASSDTGTHYYGYTF
V gene: TRBV18; J gene: TRBJ1-6; clone size: .; D gene: .; CDR3 DNA: TGTGCCAGCTCACCATTAAAGGGGGACGGTTCACCCCTCCACTTT; CDR3 protein: CASSPLKGDGSPLHF
V gene: TRBV6-1; J gene: TRBJ2-7; clone size: many; D gene: TRBD1; CDR3 DNA: TGTGCCAGCAGTAGACAGGGAAACTACGAGCAGTACTTC; CDR3 protein: CASSRQGNYEQYF
V gene: TRBV20-1; J gene: TRBJ1-2; clone size: many; D gene: .; CDR3 DNA: TGCAGTGCTAGACAGGGAGGGCTAAGAGGCTACACCTTC; CDR3 protein: CSARQGGLRGYTF
V gene: TRBV14; J gene: TRBJ2-1; clone size: .; D gene: .; CDR3 DNA: TGTGCCAGCAGCATCCGGGACTGGAACTACAATGAGCAGTTCTTC; CDR3 protein: CASSIRDWNYNEQFF
V gene: TRBV20-1; J gene: TRBJ2-5; clone size: many; D gene: TRBD2; CDR3 DNA: TGCAGTGCCAGTCCTGTGTGGCGGGGGGGAACAGAGACCCAGTACTTC; CDR3 protein: CSASPVWRGGTETQYF
V gene: TRBV18; J gene: TRBJ1-6; clone size: few; D gene: TRBD1; CDR3 DNA: TGTGCCAGCTCACCAGACAGGGGGACTCATTCACCCCTCCACTTT; CDR3 protein: CASSPDRGTHSPLHF
V gene: TRBV18; J gene: TRBJ1-1; clone size: few; D gene: .; CDR3 DNA: TGTGCCAGCTCACTCCAGAACACAGGCACTGAAGCTTTCTTT; CDR3 protein: CASSLQNTGTEAFF